This TCR beta chain was sequenced in a study of CD8+ T cells in alopecia areata. Study-wide context: Treated patients swallowed 5 to 10 mg of oral tofacitinib twice daily. General study results and limits: Researchers report lesional scalp, most notably alopecia totalis/universalis, outstripped normal scalp in clonality.

Note on this clone: Its antigen is currently unknown.

Peripheral blood and lesional scalp punch biopsies were taken from alopecia areata patients. PBMCs served as the source from which CD4+ and CD8+ T cells were sorted. The CDR3 consists of 12 residues. Germline CDR1 reads SGHNT; CDR2 reads YYREEE (reference sequence). V dropped 3 bases and J dropped 8 bases, with 6 bases sitting between them. Isolated RNA was reverse transcribed into cDNA used as the sequencing template. Libraries were prepared by immunoSEQ multiplex PCR; TCRdb keeps only in-frame clonotypes and omits some of them. The sample records about 150,000 clones, about 60% being singletons. The genes are TRBV5-4 and TRBJ1-6; D uncertain. The sample was CD4+ T cells sorted from blood, taken at week 0. The source is a human donor with alopecia areata. CDR3 protein: CASSSPDSPLHF. CDR3 bases: TGTGCCAGCAGCTCGCCTGATTCACCCCTCCACTTT.